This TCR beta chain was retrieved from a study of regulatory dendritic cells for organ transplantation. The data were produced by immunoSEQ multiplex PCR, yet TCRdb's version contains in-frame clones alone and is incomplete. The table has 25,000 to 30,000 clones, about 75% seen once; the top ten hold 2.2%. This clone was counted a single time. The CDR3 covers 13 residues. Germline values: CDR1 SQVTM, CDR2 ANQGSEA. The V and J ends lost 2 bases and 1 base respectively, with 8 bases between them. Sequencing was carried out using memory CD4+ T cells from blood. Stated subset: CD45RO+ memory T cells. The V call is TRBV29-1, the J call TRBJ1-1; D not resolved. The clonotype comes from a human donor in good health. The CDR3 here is CSVEWLPNTEAFF. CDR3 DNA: TGCAGCGTTGAATGGCTGCCGAACACTGAAGCTTTCTTT.